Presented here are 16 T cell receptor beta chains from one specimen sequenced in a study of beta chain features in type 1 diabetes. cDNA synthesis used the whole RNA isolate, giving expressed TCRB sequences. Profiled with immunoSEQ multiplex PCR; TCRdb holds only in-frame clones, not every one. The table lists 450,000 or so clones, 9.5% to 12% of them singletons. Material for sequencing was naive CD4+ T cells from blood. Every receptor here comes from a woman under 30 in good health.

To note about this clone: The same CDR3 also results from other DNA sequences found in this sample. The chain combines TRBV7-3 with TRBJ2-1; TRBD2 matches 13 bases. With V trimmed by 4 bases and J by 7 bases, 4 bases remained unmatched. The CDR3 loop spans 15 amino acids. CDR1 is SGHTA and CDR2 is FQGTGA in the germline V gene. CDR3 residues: CASSSGLAGANEQFF. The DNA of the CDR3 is TGTGCCAGCAGCTCCGGACTAGCGGGAGCTAATGAGCAGTTCTTC.

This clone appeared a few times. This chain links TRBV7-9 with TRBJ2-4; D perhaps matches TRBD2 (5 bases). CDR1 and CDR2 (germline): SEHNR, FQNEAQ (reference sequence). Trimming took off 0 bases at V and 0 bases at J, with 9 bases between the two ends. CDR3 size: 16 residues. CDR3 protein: CASSLAVGVAKNIQYF. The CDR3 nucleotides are TGTGCCAGCAGCTTAGCGGTCGGGGTAGCCAAAAACATTCAGTACTTC.

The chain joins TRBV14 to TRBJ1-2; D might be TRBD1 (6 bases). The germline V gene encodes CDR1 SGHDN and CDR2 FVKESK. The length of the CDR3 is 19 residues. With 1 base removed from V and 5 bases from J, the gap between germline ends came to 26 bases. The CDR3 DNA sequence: TGTGCCAGCAGCCAAGTAAGGGGGGGCACGGGGACCCCCTTATATGGCTACACCTTC. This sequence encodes CASSQVRGGTGTPLYGYTF.

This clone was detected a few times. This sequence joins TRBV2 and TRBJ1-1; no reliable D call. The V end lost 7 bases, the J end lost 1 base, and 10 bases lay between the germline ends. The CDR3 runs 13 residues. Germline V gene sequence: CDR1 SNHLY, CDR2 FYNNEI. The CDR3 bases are TGTGCCAGCAAGTCAGACGAGAACACTGAAGCTTTCTTT. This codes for CASKSDENTEAFF.

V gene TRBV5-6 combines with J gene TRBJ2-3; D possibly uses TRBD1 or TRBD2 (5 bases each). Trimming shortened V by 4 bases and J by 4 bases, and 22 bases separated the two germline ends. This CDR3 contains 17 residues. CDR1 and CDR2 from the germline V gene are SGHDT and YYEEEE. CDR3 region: CASSILRRDLGPDTQYF. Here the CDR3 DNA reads TGTGCCAGCAGCATTTTACGACGGGACCTGGGGCCAGATACGCAGTATTTT.

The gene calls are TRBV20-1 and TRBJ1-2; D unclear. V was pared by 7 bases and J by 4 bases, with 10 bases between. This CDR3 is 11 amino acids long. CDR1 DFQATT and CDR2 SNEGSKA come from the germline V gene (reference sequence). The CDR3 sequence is CSVGRIYGYTF. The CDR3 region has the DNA TGCAGTGTCGGTCGGATCTATGGCTACACCTTC.

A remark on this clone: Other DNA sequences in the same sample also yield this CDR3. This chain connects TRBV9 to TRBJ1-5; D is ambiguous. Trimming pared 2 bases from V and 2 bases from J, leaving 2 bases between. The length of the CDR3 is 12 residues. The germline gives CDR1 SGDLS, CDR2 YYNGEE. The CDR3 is CASSVGNQPQHF. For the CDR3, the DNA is TGTGCCAGCAGCGTGGGCAATCAGCCCCAGCATTTT.

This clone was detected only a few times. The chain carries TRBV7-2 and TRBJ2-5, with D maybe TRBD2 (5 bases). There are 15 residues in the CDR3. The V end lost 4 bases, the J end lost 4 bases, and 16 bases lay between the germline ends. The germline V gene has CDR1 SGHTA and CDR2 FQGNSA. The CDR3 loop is CASSSPDFFRETQYF. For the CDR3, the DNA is TGTGCCAGCAGCTCCCCGGACTTTTTCAGAGAGACCCAGTACTTC. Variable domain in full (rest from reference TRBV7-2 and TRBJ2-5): GAGVSQSPSNKVTEKGKDVELRCDPISGHTALYWYRQSLGQGLEFLIYFQGNSAPDKSGLPSDRFSAERTGGSVSTLTIQRTQQEDSAVYLCASSSPDFFRETQYFGPGTRLLVL.

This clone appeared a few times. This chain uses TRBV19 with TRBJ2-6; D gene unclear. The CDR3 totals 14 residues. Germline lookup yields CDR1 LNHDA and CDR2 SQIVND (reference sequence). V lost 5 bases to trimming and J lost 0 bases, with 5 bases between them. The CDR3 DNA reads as TGTGCCAGTAGTGGGCCCTCTGGGGCCAACGTCCTGACTTTC. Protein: CASSGPSGANVLTF.

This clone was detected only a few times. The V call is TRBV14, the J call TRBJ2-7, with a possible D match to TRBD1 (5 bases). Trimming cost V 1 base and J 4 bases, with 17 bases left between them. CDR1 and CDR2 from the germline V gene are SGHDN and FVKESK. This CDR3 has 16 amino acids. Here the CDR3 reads CASSQGPHSGIYEQYF. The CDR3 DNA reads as TGTGCCAGCAGCCAAGGACCGCACTCAGGGATATACGAGCAGTACTTC.

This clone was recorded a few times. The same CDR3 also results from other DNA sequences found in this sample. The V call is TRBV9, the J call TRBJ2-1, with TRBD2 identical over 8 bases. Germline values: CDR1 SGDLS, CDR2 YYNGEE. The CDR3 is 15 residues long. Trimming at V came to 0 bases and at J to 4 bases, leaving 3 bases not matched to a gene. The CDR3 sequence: CASSVVSGGYNEQFF. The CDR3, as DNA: TGTGCCAGCAGCGTAGTAAGCGGGGGATACAATGAGCAGTTCTTC.

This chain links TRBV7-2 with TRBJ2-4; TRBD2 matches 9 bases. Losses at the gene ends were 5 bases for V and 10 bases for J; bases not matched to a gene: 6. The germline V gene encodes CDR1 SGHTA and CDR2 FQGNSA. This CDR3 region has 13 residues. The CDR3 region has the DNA TGTGCCAGCAGCCCCCGCGGGGGGGAAATTCAGTACTTC. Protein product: CASSPRGGEIQYF.

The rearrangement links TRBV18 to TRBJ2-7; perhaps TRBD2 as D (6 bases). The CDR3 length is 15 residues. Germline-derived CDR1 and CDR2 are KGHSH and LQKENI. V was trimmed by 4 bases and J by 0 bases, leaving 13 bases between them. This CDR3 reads CASSRNGGPSYEQYF. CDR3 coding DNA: TGTGCCAGCTCACGAAACGGAGGGCCCTCCTACGAGCAGTACTTC.

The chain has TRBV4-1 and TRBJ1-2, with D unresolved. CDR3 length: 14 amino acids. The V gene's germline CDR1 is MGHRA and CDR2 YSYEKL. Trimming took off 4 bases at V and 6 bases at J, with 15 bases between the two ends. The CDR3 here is CASSPRIQSDGYTF. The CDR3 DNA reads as TGCGCCAGCAGCCCCAGGATTCAGTCAGATGGCTACACCTTC.

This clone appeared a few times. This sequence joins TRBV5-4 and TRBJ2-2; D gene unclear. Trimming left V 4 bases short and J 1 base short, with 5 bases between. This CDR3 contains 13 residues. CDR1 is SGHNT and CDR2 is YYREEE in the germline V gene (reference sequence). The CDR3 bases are TGTGCCAGCAGCGCACAGAACACCGGGGAGCTGTTTTTT. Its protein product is CASSAQNTGELFF.

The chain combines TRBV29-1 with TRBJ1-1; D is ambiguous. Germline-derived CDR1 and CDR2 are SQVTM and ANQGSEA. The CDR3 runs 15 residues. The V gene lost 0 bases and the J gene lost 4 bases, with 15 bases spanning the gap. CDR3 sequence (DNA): TGCAGCGTTGAAGAGCCCGGACCAGCGGGCACTGAAGCTTTCTTT. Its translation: CSVEEPGPAGTEAFF.